Each of the 8 T cell receptor beta chains below was sequenced from the same sample in a study of OX40 agonist ivuxolimab in advanced cancers. Sequencing was performed with immunoSEQ multiplex PCR; in TCRdb, only in-frame clones are kept and a portion is missing. Of about 36,000 clones in the sample, roughly three quarters are singletons; the top ten hold more than 9.5%. This sample comprised CD4+ or CD8+ T cells sorted from blood, obtained in a trial of the OX40 agonist ivuxolimab. The receptors derive from an adult with an advanced solid tumor such as melanoma, head and neck, liver or kidney cancer.

The chain uses TRBV5-6 and TRBJ2-2, with D unclear. CDR1 and CDR2 from the germline V gene are SGHDT and YYEEEE. The CDR3 consists of 16 residues. V was shortened by 5 bases and J by 3 bases, with 17 bases between the two germline ends. The CDR3 DNA sequence: TGTGCCAGCAGTTTCGACTGGAACCAGGACACCGGGGAGCTGTTTTTT. Protein sequence: CASSFDWNQDTGELFF.

This CDR3 reads CASSPGGAEAFF. CDR3 in DNA: TGTGCCAGCAGCCCAGGGGGCGCTGAAGCTTTCTTT. The gene calls are TRBV5-6 and TRBJ1-1, with 8 positions matching TRBD1. Germline values: CDR1 SGHDT, CDR2 YYEEEE. The V gene end was trimmed by 4 bases and the J gene end by 6 bases; junction bases not matched to a gene: 2. The CDR3 totals 12 residues.

The chain is built from TRBV9 and TRBJ1-2, with unresolved D. CDR1 SGDLS and CDR2 YYNGEE come from the germline V gene. The CDR3 spans 16 residues. Trimming took off 1 base at V and 8 bases at J, with 21 bases between the two ends. The DNA for the CDR3 is TGTGCCAGCAGCGTATCAGCAGACGCCCGGAGTGACGGCTACACCTTC. Its translation: CASSVSADARSDGYTF.

This rearrangement joins TRBV6-5 to TRBJ2-4; D unresolved. There are 15 residues in the CDR3. The germline V gene encodes CDR1 MNHEY and CDR2 SVGAGI. The ends were cut back, 2 bases at V and 0 bases at J, with 8 bases in the middle. The CDR3 protein is CASSYGIGAKNIQYF. DNA for the CDR3: TGTGCCAGCAGTTACGGGATCGGAGCCAAAAACATTCAGTACTTC.

The rearrangement joins TRBV10-2 to TRBJ1-1; 8 nucleotides match TRBD1. The germline gives CDR1 WSHSY, CDR2 SAAADI. Unmatched junction bases numbered 6, after V lost 6 bases and J lost 0 bases. The CDR3 loop spans 15 amino acids. The CDR3 spells CASRGQAVMNTEAFF. The CDR3 region has the DNA TGCGCCAGCAGGGGACAGGCCGTCATGAACACTGAAGCTTTCTTT.

The count of this clone is one. V and J are TRBV9 and TRBJ2-1, with D perhaps given as TRBD1 or TRBD2 (5 bases each). V was clipped by 0 bases and J by 1 base, with 11 bases between them. The germline gives CDR1 SGDLS, CDR2 YYNGEE. The CDR3 totals 16 residues. CDR3 DNA sequence: TGTGCCAGCAGCGTAGATGGAGAGGGGTCCTACAATGAGCAGTTCTTC. Translating gives CASSVDGEGSYNEQFF. Full variable domain (missing parts from reference TRBV9 and TRBJ2-1): DSGVTQTPKHLITATGQRVTLRCSPRSGDLSVYWYQQSLDQGLQFLIQYYNGEERAKGNILERFSAQQFPDLHSELNLSSLELGDSALYFCASSVDGEGSYNEQFFGPGTRLTVL.

The chain uses TRBV19 and TRBJ1-1, with 11 bases matching TRBD1. V lost 7 bases, J lost 4 bases, and 8 bases stayed unmatched. This CDR3 has 15 amino acids. Germline V lookup: CDR1 LNHDA, CDR2 SQIVND (reference sequence). CDR3: CASIPGQGVGTEAFF. CDR3 nucleotide sequence: TGTGCCAGTATCCCGGGACAGGGGGTAGGCACTGAAGCTTTCTTT.

The rearrangement joins TRBV7-9 to TRBJ2-5; 7 nucleotides match TRBD2. Trimming cost V 2 bases and J 2 bases; bases outside gene matches: 5. The CDR3 has 15 residues. Germline V lookup: CDR1 SEHNR, CDR2 FQNEAQ (reference sequence). CDR3 sequence (DNA): TGTGCCAGCAGCTTACCTGTCGGGGGGCAAGAGACCCAGTACTTC. This translates into CASSLPVGGQETQYF. Based on the CDR3 plus reference TRBV7-9 and TRBJ2-5, the full variable domain is DTGVSQNPRHKITKRGQNVTFRCDPISEHNRLYWYRQTLGQGPEFLTYFQNEAQLEKSRLLSDRFSAERPKGSFSTLEIQRTEQGDSAMYLCASSLPVGGQETQYFGPGTRLLVL.